This T cell receptor (beta chain) derives from a study of T cells expressing NK-cell markers. TCRdb re-called the 5' RACE reads, yielding one record per CDR3 amino acid sequence without DNA. This repertoire includes 300,000 to 450,000 distinct CDR3 sequences. A remark on this clonotype: Its target is not known.

Germline V gene lookup returns CDR1 SGHAT and CDR2 FQNNGV. The length of the CDR3 is 14 residues. General study points: There remained a lack of clarity about HCMV specificity of expanded NKG2C+ T cell clones.

The chain joins TRBV11-2 to TRBJ1-2. This TCR derives from a man aged 18 to 69 in good health. What was sequenced was blood T cells: a sorted CD56 or NKG2C T cell subset, CD4+ or CD8+ T cells, or bulk PBMC T cells (not recorded which). The CDR3 spells CASSSTITNYGYTF.